The entry below gives a single T cell receptor beta chain sequence along with its context. This CDR3 contains 15 residues. Germline V lookup: CDR1 GTSNPN, CDR2 SVGIG (reference sequence). V shed 1 base and J shed 3 bases, with 14 bases lying between them. The sample comes from a study of blood T cells in healthy people across ages. As for the study in general: Using template switching, researchers captured about one barcoded beta molecule for each two T cells.

A second PCR of 7 to 11 cycles used a sample-barcoded 5' primer and a J-beta primer mix. TCRdb redid the calling of the 5' RACE reads with MiXCR, one entry per CDR3 protein. The table has approximately 800,000 distinct CDR3 sequences, roughly 25% seen once; the top ten hold 3.7%. These data were also filed under a second study, of T cells of mothers and their children. As that report states: Material was donated by three healthy Caucasian mothers and their six children. Mother-child pairs who were related displayed a slightly higher overlap than unrelated pairs, a difference that was non-significant.

This chain connects TRBV30 to TRBJ2-3; the D gene is possibly TRBD2 (7 bases). Sequenced sample: blood. The TCR comes from a boy aged 10-17 years in good health. CDR3 nucleotides: TGTGCCTGGAGTGGGGGGGGCCGAAGAACAGATACGCAGTATTTT. Encoded protein: CAWSGGGRRTDTQYF.